These 20 T cell receptor beta chains were all obtained from the same sample, sequenced in a study of T cells in Graves' hyperthyroidism and ophthalmopathy. What was amplified from RNA transcripts were TCR beta CDR3 regions. HTBI primers were used for first-round RT-PCR of the TCR CDR3. TCRdb called the multiplex PCR reads again in MiXCR, with one record for every CDR3 protein. The sample carries 560,000 or so distinct CDR3 sequences, just under 20% recorded once. The specimen was blood. These receptors all come from a man between 40 and 49 years old with Graves' ophthalmopathy.

The CDR3 region has the DNA TGTGCCAGCAGCGGAAGGGGAGGGGATGAAAAACTGTTTTTT. It translates to CASSGRGGDEKLFF. The V gene is TRBV6-1, the J gene TRBJ1-4, with TRBD1 as a possible D gene (5 bases). V lost 6 bases and J 6 bases, leaving 14 bases between the germline ends. Germline CDR1 is MNHNS and CDR2 is SASEGT. The CDR3 loop spans 14 amino acids.

In its sample, this clonotype was seen many times. The J gene is TRBJ2-5, the V gene TRBV13, with a possible D match to TRBD1 (5 bases). V dropped 1 base and J dropped 5 bases, with 14 bases sitting between them. This CDR3 contains 15 residues. The germline V gene encodes CDR1 PRHDT and CDR2 FYEKMQ (reference sequence). The DNA of the CDR3 is TGTGCCAGCAGCTTAGATAAGGGGCTGAGGGAGACCCAGTACTTC. As protein: CASSLDKGLRETQYF.

This clonotype was detected only a few times. This chain connects TRBV7-8 to TRBJ1-2; D might be TRBD1 (5 bases). The CDR3 sequence is 15 residues long. From germline, CDR1 is SGHVS and CDR2 FQNEAQ. V lost 2 bases and J 6 bases, leaving 16 bases between the germline ends. The CDR3 reads CASSLSRATLDGYTF. The CDR3 nucleotides read TGTGCCAGCAGCTTAAGCAGGGCCACCCTTGATGGCTACACCTTC.

Written as DNA, the CDR3 is TGTGCCAGCAGTTACGACTGGAACACCGGGGAGCTGTTTTTT. This gives the protein CASSYDWNTGELFF. The chain is built from TRBV6-2 or TRBV6-3 and TRBJ2-2, with D hard to call. Germline V gene data show CDR1 as MNHEY and CDR2 as SVGEGT. V lost 2 bases, J lost 1 base, and 5 bases lay in between. The CDR3 is 14 residues long.

Concerning this clonotype: It may be a read error: a sequence one base away is much more abundant. V is TRBV11-2 and J is TRBJ2-7; the D is unclear. The CDR3 is made up of 15 amino acids. Germline CDR1 and CDR2: SGHAT and FQNNGV. The V end lost 0 bases, the J end lost 7 bases, and 16 bases lay between the germline ends. Written as DNA, the CDR3 is TGTGCCAGCAGCTTAGATCCCGGGCTTAAGAGGGAGCAGTACTTC. Translation gives CASSLDPGLKREQYF. The full variable domain, rest sourced from reference TRBV11-2 and TRBJ2-7, is EAGVAQSPRYKIIEKRQSVAFWCNPISGHATLYWYQQILGQGPKLLIQFQNNGVVDDSQLPKDRFSAERLKGVDSTLKIQPAKLEDSAVYLCASSLDPGLKREQYFGPGTRLTVT.

J is TRBJ1-2 and V is TRBV9, with 8 bases identical to TRBD1. Germline loops: CDR1 SGDLS, CDR2 YYNGEE. This CDR3 has 16 amino acids. J was trimmed by 2 bases and V by 0 bases; bases with no gene match: 6. The CDR3 DNA sequence: TGTGCCAGCAGCGTAGGCGGGGGACAGGTGAACTATGGCTACACCTTC. Protein sequence: CASSVGGGQVNYGYTF.

This clonotype was recorded only once. CDR3 DNA: TGCGCCAGCAGCGGTGGTGGAGGAGCACGTGGCAATGAGCAGTTCTTC. Translating it yields CASSGGGGARGNEQFF. The chain recombines TRBV5-1 with TRBJ2-1; D may be TRBD2 (5 bases). V shed 4 bases and J shed 6 bases, with 20 bases lying between them. The CDR3 sequence is 16 residues long. CDR1 and CDR2 (germline): SGHRS, YFSETQ.

V is TRBV7-9 and J is TRBJ1-2; D possibly corresponds to TRBD1 (6 bases). The CDR3 is 14 amino acids. Deletions cut 2 bases from V and 8 bases from J, with 15 bases between. Per germline, CDR1 SEHNR and CDR2 FQNEAQ (reference sequence). CDR3 in DNA: TGTGCCAGCAGCTTACAGGGGCAGGTGGACGGCTACACCTTC. This gives the protein CASSLQGQVDGYTF.

Only a few counts were recorded for this clonotype. This rearrangement joins TRBV5-5 to TRBJ2-2; D might be TRBD1 (6 bases). The germline gives CDR1 SGHKS, CDR2 YYEKEE (reference sequence). The CDR3 sequence is 16 residues long. V shed 4 bases and J shed 4 bases, with 17 bases lying between them. The CDR3 DNA reads TGTGCCAGCAGCCATCAGGGGCGGTCCGGCACCGGGGAGCTGTTTTTT. Amino acids: CASSHQGRSGTGELFF.

This chain connects TRBV2 to TRBJ2-3; TRBD2 is a possible D gene (5 bases). Looked up from germline, CDR1 is SNHLY and CDR2 is FYNNEI. V dropped 3 bases and J dropped 2 bases, with 12 bases sitting between them. This CDR3 region has 15 residues. CDR3 region: CASSDNKRNTDTQYF. Here the CDR3 DNA reads TGTGCCAGCAGTGATAATAAGCGGAACACAGATACGCAGTATTTT.

The sample holds many counts of this clonotype. The chain uses TRBV28 and TRBJ1-5; 8 bases are shared with TRBD1. The CDR3 runs to 13 residues. From germline, CDR1 is MDHEN and CDR2 SYDVKM. V trimming: 8 bases; J trimming: 7 bases; junction bases outside the gene matches: 7. CDR3 residues: CASLRGLGQPQHF. The CDR3, as DNA: TGTGCCAGCCTCAGGGGGCTAGGGCAGCCCCAGCATTTT.

This clonotype was detected a few times. J is TRBJ2-7 and V is TRBV7-6; D gene ambiguous. The germline V and J ends were trimmed by 1 base and 0 bases, with 13 bases remaining between them. Per germline, CDR1 SGHVS and CDR2 FNYEAQ. This CDR3 has 16 amino acids. The DNA of the CDR3 is TGTGCCAGCAGCTTAGGTTCGGGTCTCAGCTCCTACGAGCAGTACTTC. Amino acid sequence: CASSLGSGLSSYEQYF.

This clonotype has ten or more counts. The chain couples TRBV12-3 or TRBV12-4 to TRBJ2-3; 7 nucleotides line up with TRBD2. There are 15 residues in the CDR3. With 5 bases clipped from V and 4 bases from J, the junction kept 9 bases outside the gene matches. CDR3 bases: TGTGCCAGCAGTCCGTCGGCGGGAGCGGCAGATACGCAGTATTTT. It translates to CASSPSAGAADTQYF.

The chain is built from TRBV4-1 and TRBJ2-7; D is perhaps TRBD1 or TRBD2 (5 bases each). CDR3 length equals 14 residues. Looked up from germline, CDR1 is MGHRA and CDR2 is YSYEKL. Trimming left V 2 bases short and J 3 bases short, with 11 bases between. Here the CDR3 reads CASSQQGDGYEQYF. The CDR3 DNA reads TGCGCCAGCAGCCAACAAGGGGACGGCTACGAGCAGTACTTC.

The V and J genes are TRBV24-1 and TRBJ2-1, with 11 positions matching TRBD2. The J call is in doubt because the DNA end fits TRBJ2-7 better. This CDR3 is 18 amino acids long. Germline V lookup: CDR1 KGHDR, CDR2 SFDVKD. CDR3 region: CATSDFKTSGNHYNEQYF. The CDR3 DNA sequence: TGTGCCACCAGTGATTTTAAGACTAGCGGGAACCACTACAATGAGCAGTACTTC.

This clonotype was detected a few times. Since a much larger clone is just one base distant, this may be a read error. V usage is TRBV11-3 and J usage is TRBJ2-1; perhaps TRBD2 as D (6 bases). V shed 3 bases and J shed 5 bases, with 11 bases lying between them. The CDR3 sequence is 14 residues long. Per the germline V gene, CDR1 is SGHNT and CDR2 is YENEEA. The CDR3 coding sequence is TGTGCCAGCAGCTTGCGGGGATCCAACAATGAGCAGTTCTTC. Translating it yields CASSLRGSNNEQFF.

This clonotype was counted a few times. The chain is built from TRBV5-1 and TRBJ2-7, with unresolved D. CDR1 and CDR2 (germline): SGHRS, YFSETQ. CDR3 size: 14 residues. V lost 5 bases and J lost 2, with 14 bases in between. CDR3 nucleotide sequence: TGCGCCAGCAGTACAGTACCGGGCCCCTACGAGCAGTACTTC. Translated, it gives CASSTVPGPYEQYF.

This clonotype was picked up a small number of times. This chain joins TRBV12-3 or TRBV12-4 and TRBJ2-2; D may be TRBD1 (6 bases). This CDR3 has 14 amino acids. Trimming shortened V by 7 bases and J by 4 bases, and 13 bases separated the two germline ends. CDR3 coding DNA: TGTGCCAGCACCTCAGGGGTAGGCACCGGGGAGCTGTTTTTT. It is translated as CASTSGVGTGELFF.

This clonotype was detected many times. This chain joins TRBV28 and TRBJ1-1; a possible D gene is TRBD1 (6 bases). There are 18 residues in the CDR3. The ends were cut back, 3 bases at V and 1 base at J, with 21 bases in the middle. Germline values: CDR1 MDHEN, CDR2 SYDVKM. CDR3 in amino acids: CASSLGGAPRGQNTEAFF. DNA for the CDR3: TGTGCCAGCAGTTTGGGTGGGGCCCCCAGGGGCCAGAACACTGAAGCTTTCTTT.

This clonotype showed up just a few times. The chain has TRBV11-2 and TRBJ2-7; TRBD1 matches at 8 bases. The V gene end was trimmed by 7 bases and the J gene end by 2 bases; junction bases not matched to a gene: 7. CDR1 and CDR2 from the germline V gene are SGHAT and FQNNGV. The CDR3 extends over 14 amino acids. In DNA form, the CDR3 reads TGTGCCAGCAAGTGGACAGGGACCGCCTACGAGCAGTACTTC. This translates into CASKWTGTAYEQYF.